Listed below are T cell receptor beta chains from one sample, sequenced in a study of blood T cells in healthy people across ages. TCRdb analysed the 5' RACE reads with MiXCR anew, one entry per CDR3 protein. The table lists over 450,000 distinct CDR3 sequences, approximately 25% of them singletons. These same records also appear under a second study, on T cells of mothers and their children.

Sequencing was performed on blood. These receptors all come from a boy younger than 18 in good health. Both conserved end residues are part of each CDR3. The order of the fields is clone size, J gene, D gene, V gene, CDR3 protein, CDR3 DNA. D genes are given only for firm matches. Some rows mark clone size as missing; the rest say once, few, many or name a class of expanded clone.

many | TRBJ2-1 | TRBD1 | TRBV29-1 | CSARRDSSYNEQFF | TGCAGCGCCCGCCGGGACAGTTCCTACAATGAGCAGTTCTTC
- | TRBJ1-1 | - | TRBV9 | CASSVEGGSSTEAFF | TGTGCCAGCAGCGTAGAGGGGGGGTCTAGCACTGAAGCTTTCTTT
- | TRBJ2-6 | - | TRBV7-9 | CASSPLEGPSSGANVLTF | TGTGCCAGCAGCCCATTGGAGGGGCCAAGCTCTGGGGCCAACGTCCTGACTTTC
- | TRBJ1-6 | - | TRBV12-3/TRBV12-4 | CASSSYKEGVALHF | TGTGCCAGCAGTTCCTACAAAGAAGGGGTAGCCCTCCACTTT
- | TRBJ2-3 | TRBD2 | TRBV5-5 | CASSSTTSGGAYNTQYF | TGTGCCAGCAGCTCCACCACTAGCGGGGGGGCCTATAATACGCAGTATTTT
- | TRBJ2-5 | - | TRBV20-1 | CSARELGHNDQETQYF | TGCAGTGCTAGAGAGCTGGGCCATAACGACCAAGAGACCCAGTACTTC
few | TRBJ2-1 | - | TRBV20-1 | CSAKAYNEQFF | TGCAGTGCTAAGGCCTACAATGAGCAGTTCTTC
many | TRBJ1-5 | - | TRBV7-2 | CASSSGPSNQPQHF | TGTGCCAGCAGCTCCGGCCCGAGCAATCAGCCCCAGCATTTT
- | TRBJ2-1 | TRBD2 | TRBV7-9 | CASSSLAATSSYNGQFF | TGTGCCAGCAGCTCACTAGCGGCTACGAGCTCCTACAATGGGCAGTTCTTC
few | TRBJ2-7 | - | TRBV3-1 | CASSQGVGRVGYEQYF | TGTGCCAGCAGCCAAGGGGTTGGCAGGGTGGGATACGAGCAGTACTTC
- | TRBJ2-3 | - | TRBV14 | CASSQRPQGDTQYF | TGTGCCAGCAGCCAACGCCCGCAGGGGGATACGCAGTATTTT
few | TRBJ2-2 | - | TRBV20-1 | CSARVAAGELFF | TGCAGTGCTAGAGTAGCAGCCGGGGAGCTGTTTTTT
few | TRBJ1-1 | TRBD1 | TRBV4-3 | CASSQDLPGGNTEAFF | TGCGCCAGCAGCCAAGATCTTCCAGGGGGTAACACTGAAGCTTTCTTT
- | TRBJ1-5 | - | TRBV6-2/TRBV6-3 | CASRTSNQPQHF | TGTGCCAGCAGGACAAGCAATCAGCCCCAGCATTTT
- | TRBJ2-5 | TRBD2 | TRBV13 | CASSLKLAGEMYQETQYF | TGTGCCAGCAGCTTAAAACTAGCGGGGGAGATGTACCAAGAGACCCAGTACTTC
- | TRBJ1-1 | - | TRBV7-8 | CASSLSPSEAFF | TGTGCCAGCAGCTTAAGTCCCTCGGAAGCTTTCTTT
few | TRBJ1-4 | - | TRBV20-1 | CSAKNEKLFF | TGCAGTGCGAAAAATGAAAAACTGTTTTTT
few | TRBJ1-2 | - | TRBV29-1 | CVEDRPNGYTF | TGCGTTGAAGATCGACCTAATGGCTACACCTTC
- | TRBJ1-3 | TRBD1 | TRBV30 | CAWSPRTGVFGNTIYF | TGTGCCTGGAGTCCGCGGACAGGGGTGTTTGGAAACACCATATATTTT
- | TRBJ2-1 | - | TRBV4-2 | CASSPTPWTGAPNEQFF | TGTGCTAGCAGCCCTACACCGTGGACGGGGGCTCCCAATGAGCAGTTCTTC
few | TRBJ1-4 | - | TRBV15 | CATSRVRNEKLFF | TGTGCCACCAGCAGAGTGCGGAATGAAAAACTGTTTTTT
- | TRBJ2-2 | TRBD2 | TRBV9 | CASSVGPSGSGTGELFF | TGTGCCAGCAGCGTAGGGCCTAGCGGTTCTGGCACCGGGGAGCTGTTTTTT
few | TRBJ1-1 | TRBD1 | TRBV29-1 | CSVDPRDRGGSTEAFF | TGCAGCGTTGACCCACGGGACAGGGGAGGGAGCACTGAAGCTTTCTTT
few | TRBJ1-1 | TRBD1 | TRBV18 | CASSRTPGGMNTEAFF | TGTGCCAGCTCCCGCACCCCAGGGGGCATGAACACTGAAGCTTTCTTT
- | TRBJ2-1 | - | TRBV25-1 | CASSEFSSLNEQFF | TGTGCCAGCAGTGAGTTTTCTAGCTTGAATGAGCAGTTCTTC
- | TRBJ2-2 | - | TRBV7-9 | CASTITYTGELFF | TGTGCCAGCACCATCACCTACACCGGGGAGCTGTTTTTT
- | TRBJ2-1 | TRBD1 | TRBV6-2/TRBV6-3 | CASSYPRQGENNEQFF | TGTGCCAGCAGTTACCCCAGACAGGGGGAGAACAATGAGCAGTTCTTC
- | TRBJ2-1 | TRBD2 | TRBV18 | CASSPSTSGGFYNEQFF | TGTGCCAGCTCACCATCGACTAGCGGGGGTTTTTACAATGAGCAGTTCTTC
- | TRBJ2-7 | - | TRBV29-1 | CSAGQAGLEQYF | TGCAGCGCCGGACAGGCGGGGCTCGAGCAGTACTTC
- | TRBJ2-7 | TRBD1 | TRBV7-2 | CASSSPRTGGAYEQYF | TGTGCCAGCAGCTCACCAAGGACAGGGGGCGCATACGAGCAGTACTTC
- | TRBJ1-4 | TRBD1 | TRBV28 | CASSSPGTVMFF | TGTGCCAGCAGTTCCCCCGGGACAGTAATGTTTTTT
- | TRBJ2-7 | - | TRBV7-9 | CASVDGSTYEQYF | TGTGCCAGCGTCGATGGTAGTACCTACGAGCAGTACTTC
- | TRBJ2-1 | - | TRBV6-6 | CASTNPEDNEQFF | TGTGCCAGCACCAACCCCGAGGACAATGAGCAGTTCTTC
- | TRBJ2-5 | - | TRBV6-1 | CASSLGGGRMETQYF | TGTGCCAGCAGTCTAGGGGGCGGGAGAATGGAGACCCAGTACTTC
- | TRBJ2-7 | - | TRBV3-1 | CASSQVKLGEQYF | TGTGCCAGCAGCCAAGTCAAATTGGGAGAGCAGTACTTC